The present TCR beta chain was sequenced within a study of molecular identifiers for immune sequencing clone quantification. Overall study: Within a replicate experiment, RNA obtained from either roughly 18,000 or 92,000 naive CD8 cells was divided into five aliquots, and four of those aliquots were then sequenced.

The CDR3 covers 12 residues. Germline V CDR1 and CDR2: DFQATT, SNEGSKA (reference sequence). TCRdb analysed the PCR reads with MiXCR anew, one entry per CDR3 protein. The sample lists 350,000 or so distinct CDR3 sequences; about 22% were seen once. Remarks on this clonotype: Its antigen is unidentified. One end of the junction is discordant with germline, which a read error may explain.

The study's findings and limits: Clones exceeding 20 RNA copies carried over 98% of effector molecules but under 1% of naive-cell molecules.

Source material for naive CD8 libraries was roughly 18,000 to 1,100,000 sorted cells, with 10%, 30% or 50% RNA. In the sort, naive CD8 T cells were defined as CD8+CD4-CCR7+CD45RA+. The sequence came from a human donor in good health. Some libraries in this study had Jurkat cell RNA spiked in. The rearrangement links TRBV20-1 to TRBJ2-7; D perhaps matches TRBD2 (6 bases). Sequenced input: naive CD8+ T cells from blood, with Jurkat cell RNA spiked in. Indicated subset: FACS-sorted CD8+CD4-CCR7+CD45RA+ naive T cells. The CDR3 reads CSARELDYERYF. The CDR3 coding sequence is TGCAGTGCTAGAGAGTTGGACTACGAGCGGTACTTC.